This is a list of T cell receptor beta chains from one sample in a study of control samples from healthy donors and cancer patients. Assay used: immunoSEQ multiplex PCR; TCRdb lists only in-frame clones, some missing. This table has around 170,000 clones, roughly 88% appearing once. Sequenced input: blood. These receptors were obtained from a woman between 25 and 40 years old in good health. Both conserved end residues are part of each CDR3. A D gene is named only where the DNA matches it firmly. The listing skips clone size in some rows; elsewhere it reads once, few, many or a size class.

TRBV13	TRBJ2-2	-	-	CASSPRHENTGELFF	TGTGCCAGCAGCCCGCGACACGAGAACACCGGGGAGCTGTTTTTT
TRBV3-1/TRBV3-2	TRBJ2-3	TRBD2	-	CASSQGTSGLTDTQYF	TGTGCCAGCAGCCAAGGGACTAGCGGGCTCACAGATACGCAGTATTTT
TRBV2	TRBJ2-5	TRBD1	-	CASSLLGQGSFQETQYF	TGTGCCAGCAGTCTGTTGGGACAGGGAAGCTTCCAAGAGACCCAGTACTTC
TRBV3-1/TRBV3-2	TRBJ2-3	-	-	CASSRRGTDTQYF	TGTGCCAGCAGCCGGCGGGGCACAGATACGCAGTATTTT
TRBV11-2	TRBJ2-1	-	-	CASSSNEQFF	TGTGCCAGCAGCTCCAATGAGCAGTTCTTC
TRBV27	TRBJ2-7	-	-	CASSLSPVTYEQYF	TGTGCCAGCAGTTTATCGCCAGTAACCTACGAGCAGTACTTC
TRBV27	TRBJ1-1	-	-	CASRGGENTEAFF	TGTGCCAGCAGGGGGGGCGAGAACACTGAAGCTTTCTTT
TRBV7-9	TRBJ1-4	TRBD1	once	CASSLDRGANEKLFF	TGTGCCAGCAGCTTAGACAGGGGGGCTAATGAAAAACTGTTTTTT
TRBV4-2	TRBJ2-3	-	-	CASSQPTDTQYF	TGTGCCAGCAGCCAACCCACAGATACGCAGTATTTT
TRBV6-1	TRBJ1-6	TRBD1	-	CASSEQGALSPLHF	TGTGCCAGCAGTGAACAGGGGGCTCTTTCACCCCTCCACTTT
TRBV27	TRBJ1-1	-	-	CASSFRVGNTEAFF	TGTGCCAGCAGTTTCCGGGTGGGGAACACTGAAGCTTTCTTT
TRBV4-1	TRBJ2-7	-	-	CASSPRVGYEQYF	TGCGCCAGCAGCCCCAGGGTAGGCTACGAGCAGTACTTC
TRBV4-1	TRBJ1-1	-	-	CASSQDSRGNTEAFF	TGCGCCAGCAGCCAAGATAGCAGGGGCAACACTGAAGCTTTCTTT
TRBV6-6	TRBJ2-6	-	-	CASRSGGSGANVLTF	TGTGCCAGCAGGTCCGGGGGCTCTGGGGCCAACGTCCTGACTTTC
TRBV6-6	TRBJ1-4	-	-	CASSYSTGREKLFF	TGTGCCAGCAGTTACTCGACAGGTCGGGAAAAACTGTTTTTT
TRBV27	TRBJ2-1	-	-	CASSIGVGEQFF	TGTGCCAGCAGTATCGGGGTAGGTGAGCAGTTCTTC
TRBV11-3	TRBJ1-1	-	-	CASSLSRGLEAFF	TGTGCCAGCAGCTTATCCAGGGGACTTGAAGCTTTCTTT
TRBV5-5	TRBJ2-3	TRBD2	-	CASSRLRSGGYTDTQYF	TGTGCCAGCAGCCGACTCAGGAGCGGGGGTTACACAGATACGCAGTATTTT
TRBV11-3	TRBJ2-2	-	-	CASSFRGNTGELFF	TGTGCCAGCAGCTTCAGGGGGAACACCGGGGAGCTGTTTTTT
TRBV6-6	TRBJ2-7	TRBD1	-	CASSYGTDYEQYF	TGTGCCAGCAGTTACGGGACAGACTACGAGCAGTACTTC
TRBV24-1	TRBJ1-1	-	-	CATSDTKSGYTEAFF	TGTGCCACCAGTGACACCAAGTCGGGCTACACTGAAGCTTTCTTT
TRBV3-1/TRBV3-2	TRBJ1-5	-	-	CASSRDSGPNQPQHF	TGTGCCAGCAGCCGGGACTCCGGACCAAATCAGCCCCAGCATTTT